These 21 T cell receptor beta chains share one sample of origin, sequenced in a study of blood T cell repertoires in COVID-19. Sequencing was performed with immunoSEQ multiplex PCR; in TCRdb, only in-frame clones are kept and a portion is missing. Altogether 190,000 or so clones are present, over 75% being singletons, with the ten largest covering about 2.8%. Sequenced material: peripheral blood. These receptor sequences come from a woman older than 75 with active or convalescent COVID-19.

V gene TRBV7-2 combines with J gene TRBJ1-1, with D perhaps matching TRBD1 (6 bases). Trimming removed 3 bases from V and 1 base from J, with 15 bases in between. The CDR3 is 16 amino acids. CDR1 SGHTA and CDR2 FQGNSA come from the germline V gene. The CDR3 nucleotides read TGTGCCAGCAGCTTCGCTCACAGGGACCAGAACACTGAAGCTTTCTTT. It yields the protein CASSFAHRDQNTEAFF.

The CDR3 here is CASGGTGTGAIRGQETQYF. DNA of the CDR3: TGTGCTAGTGGTGGAACCGGGACAGGGGCCATCAGGGGCCAAGAGACCCAGTACTTC. The V gene is TRBV12-5, the J gene TRBJ2-5, with 10 bases identical to TRBD1. CDR1 LGHNT and CDR2 FRNRAP come from the germline V gene. The CDR3 totals 19 residues. V trimming: 5 bases; J trimming: 1 base; junction bases outside the gene matches: 16.

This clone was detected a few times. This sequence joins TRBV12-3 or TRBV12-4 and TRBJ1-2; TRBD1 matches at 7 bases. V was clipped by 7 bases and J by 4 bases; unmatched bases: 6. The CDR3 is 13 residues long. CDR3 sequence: CASTTGVGYGYTF. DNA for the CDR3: TGTGCCAGCACCACAGGGGTGGGCTATGGCTACACCTTC.

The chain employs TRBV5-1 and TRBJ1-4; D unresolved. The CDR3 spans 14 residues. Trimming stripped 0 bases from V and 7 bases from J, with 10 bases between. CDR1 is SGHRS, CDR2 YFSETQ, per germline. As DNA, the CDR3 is TGCGCCAGCAGCTTGGGCCAGCGGGGTGAAAAACTGTTTTTT. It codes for CASSLGQRGEKLFF.

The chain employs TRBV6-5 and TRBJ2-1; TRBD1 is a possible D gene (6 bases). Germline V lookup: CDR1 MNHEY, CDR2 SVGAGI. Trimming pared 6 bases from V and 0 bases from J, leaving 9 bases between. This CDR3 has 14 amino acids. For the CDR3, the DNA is TGTGCCAGCAGGGACAGAAGCTCCTACAATGAGCAGTTCTTC. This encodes CASRDRSSYNEQFF.

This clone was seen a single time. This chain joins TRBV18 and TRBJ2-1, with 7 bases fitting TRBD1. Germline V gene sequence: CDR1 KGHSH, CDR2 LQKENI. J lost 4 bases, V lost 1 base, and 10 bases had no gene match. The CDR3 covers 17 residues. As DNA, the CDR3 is TGTGCCAGCTCACCACTTGTACAGGGGCCTGGGTACAATGAGCAGTTCTTC. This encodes CASSPLVQGPGYNEQFF.

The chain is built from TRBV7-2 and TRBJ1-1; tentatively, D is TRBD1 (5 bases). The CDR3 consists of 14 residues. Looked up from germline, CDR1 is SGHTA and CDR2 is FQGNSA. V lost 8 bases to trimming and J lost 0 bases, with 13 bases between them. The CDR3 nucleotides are TGTGCCAGCTCTAGGACAAGCATGAACACTGAAGCTTTCTTT. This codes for CASSRTSMNTEAFF.

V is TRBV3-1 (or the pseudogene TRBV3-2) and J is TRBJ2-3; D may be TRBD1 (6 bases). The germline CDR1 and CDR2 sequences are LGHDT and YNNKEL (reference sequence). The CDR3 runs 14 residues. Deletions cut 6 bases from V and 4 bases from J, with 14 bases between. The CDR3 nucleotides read TGTGCCAGCAGGTACGGAACAGGGTCAGATACGCAGTATTTT. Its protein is CASRYGTGSDTQYF.

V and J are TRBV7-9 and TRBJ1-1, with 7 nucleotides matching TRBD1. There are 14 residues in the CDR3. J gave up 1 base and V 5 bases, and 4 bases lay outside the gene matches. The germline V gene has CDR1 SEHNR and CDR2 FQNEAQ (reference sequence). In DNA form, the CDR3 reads TGTGCCAGCAGCCCCCAGGGGGGGAACACTGAAGCTTTCTTT. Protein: CASSPQGGNTEAFF.

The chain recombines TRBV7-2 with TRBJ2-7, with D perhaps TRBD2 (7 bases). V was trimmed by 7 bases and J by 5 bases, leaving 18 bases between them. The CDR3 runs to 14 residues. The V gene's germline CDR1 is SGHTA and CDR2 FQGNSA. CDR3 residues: CASTPPGGRDEQYF. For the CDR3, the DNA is TGTGCCAGCACCCCACCGGGGGGCAGGGACGAGCAGTACTTC.

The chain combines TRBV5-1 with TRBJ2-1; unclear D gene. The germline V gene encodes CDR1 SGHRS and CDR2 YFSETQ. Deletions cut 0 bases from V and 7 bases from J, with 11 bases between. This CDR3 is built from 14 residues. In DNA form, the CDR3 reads TGCGCCAGCAGCTTGGATGGTAGTCTAAATGAGCAGTTCTTC. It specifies CASSLDGSLNEQFF.

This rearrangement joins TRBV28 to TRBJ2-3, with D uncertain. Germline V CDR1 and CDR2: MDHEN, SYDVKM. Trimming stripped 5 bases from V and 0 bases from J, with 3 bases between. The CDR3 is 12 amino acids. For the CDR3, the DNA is TGTGCCAGCAGTCAAAGCACAGATACGCAGTATTTT. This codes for CASSQSTDTQYF. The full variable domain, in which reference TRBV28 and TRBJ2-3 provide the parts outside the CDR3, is DVKVTQSSRYLVKRTGEKVFLECVQDMDHENMFWYRQDPGLGLRLIYFSYDVKMKEKGDIPEGYSVSREKKERFSLILESASTNQTSMYLCASSQSTDTQYFGPGTRLTVL.

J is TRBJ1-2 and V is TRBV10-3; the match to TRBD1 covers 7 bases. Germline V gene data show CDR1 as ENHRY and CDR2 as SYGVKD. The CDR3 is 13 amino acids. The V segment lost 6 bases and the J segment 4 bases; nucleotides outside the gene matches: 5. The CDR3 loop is CAIRGDSLYGYTF. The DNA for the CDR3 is TGTGCCATCAGGGGGGACAGCCTCTATGGCTACACCTTC.

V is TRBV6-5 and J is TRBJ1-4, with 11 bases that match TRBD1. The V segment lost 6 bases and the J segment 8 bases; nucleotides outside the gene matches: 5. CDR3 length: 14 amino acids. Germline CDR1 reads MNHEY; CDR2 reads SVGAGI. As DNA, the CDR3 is TGTGCCAGCAGACAGGACAGGGGGCTCGAAAAACTGTTTTTT. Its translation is CASRQDRGLEKLFF.

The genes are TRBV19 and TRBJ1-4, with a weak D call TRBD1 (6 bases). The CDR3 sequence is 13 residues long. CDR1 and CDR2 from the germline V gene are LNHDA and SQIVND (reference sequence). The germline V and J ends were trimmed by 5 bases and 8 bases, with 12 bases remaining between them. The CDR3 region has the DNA TGTGCCAGTAGTGGGGGCGCGATCGAAAAACTGTTTTTT. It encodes CASSGGAIEKLFF.

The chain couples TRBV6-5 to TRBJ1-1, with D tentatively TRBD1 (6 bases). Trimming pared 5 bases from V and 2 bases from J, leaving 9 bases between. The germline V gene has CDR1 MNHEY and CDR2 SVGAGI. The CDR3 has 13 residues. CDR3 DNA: TGTGCCAGCAGTAAACAGGGTAACACTGAAGCTTTCTTT. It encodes CASSKQGNTEAFF.

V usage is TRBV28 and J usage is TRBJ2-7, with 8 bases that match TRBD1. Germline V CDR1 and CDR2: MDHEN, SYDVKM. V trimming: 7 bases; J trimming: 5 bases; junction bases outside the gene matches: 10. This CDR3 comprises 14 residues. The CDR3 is CASTLDRVADEQYF. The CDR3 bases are TGTGCCAGCACCCTGGACAGGGTGGCTGACGAGCAGTACTTC. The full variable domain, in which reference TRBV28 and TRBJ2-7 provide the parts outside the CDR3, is DVKVTQSSRYLVKRTGEKVFLECVQDMDHENMFWYRQDPGLGLRLIYFSYDVKMKEKGDIPEGYSVSREKKERFSLILESASTNQTSMYLCASTLDRVADEQYFGPGTRLTVT.

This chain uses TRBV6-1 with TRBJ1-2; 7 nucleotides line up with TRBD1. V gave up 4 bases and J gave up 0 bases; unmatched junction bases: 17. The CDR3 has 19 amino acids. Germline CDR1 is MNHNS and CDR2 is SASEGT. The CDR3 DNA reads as TGTGCCAGCAGTGTCGCGTCTCTGACAGGGCTATCAGCTAACTATGGCTACACCTTC. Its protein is CASSVASLTGLSANYGYTF.

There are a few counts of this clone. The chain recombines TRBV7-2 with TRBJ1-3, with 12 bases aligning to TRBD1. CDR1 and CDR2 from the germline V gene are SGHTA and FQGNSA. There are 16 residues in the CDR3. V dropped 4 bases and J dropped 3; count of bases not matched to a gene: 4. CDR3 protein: CASSSGQGALGNTIYF. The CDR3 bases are TGTGCCAGCAGCTCGGGACAGGGGGCACTTGGAAACACCATATATTTT.

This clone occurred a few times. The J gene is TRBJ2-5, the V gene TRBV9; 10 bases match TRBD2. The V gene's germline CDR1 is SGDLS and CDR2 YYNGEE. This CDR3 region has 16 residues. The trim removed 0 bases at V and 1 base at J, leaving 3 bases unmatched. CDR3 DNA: TGTGCCAGCAGCGTAGGGGCTAGCGGGAGCCAAGAGACCCAGTACTTC. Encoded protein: CASSVGASGSQETQYF.

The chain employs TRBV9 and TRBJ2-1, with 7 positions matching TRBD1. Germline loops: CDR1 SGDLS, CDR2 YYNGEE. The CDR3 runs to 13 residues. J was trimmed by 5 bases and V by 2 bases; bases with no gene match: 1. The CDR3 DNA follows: TGTGCCAGCAGCGTGACAGGGAACAATGAGCAGTTCTTC. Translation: CASSVTGNNEQFF.